These 22 T cell receptor beta chains came from one sample sequenced in a study of cytomegalovirus exposure and HLA in healthy donors. Primers included in the PCR were 60 Vbeta and 13 Jbeta primers. Repertoires were generated with immunoSEQ multiplex PCR, while TCRdb's copy carries only in-frame clones and drops some. The profile shows around 98,000 clones, around 73% of them singletons. The sequenced sample consisted of PBMCs. These receptors were taken from a female donor in good health and CMV-seronegative.

The genes are TRBV12-5 and TRBJ2-4, with D possibly matching TRBD1 (8 bases). Germline V gives CDR1 LGHNT, CDR2 FRNRAP. V lost 2 bases and J 8 bases, leaving 16 bases between the germline ends. The CDR3 is made up of 15 amino acids. For the CDR3, the DNA is TGTGCTAGTGGTTTGACTTGGACAGGGAGGGACATTCAGTACTTC. Encoded protein: CASGLTWTGRDIQYF.

The chain uses TRBV7-9 and TRBJ2-1; 9 bases map to TRBD2. Germline V gives CDR1 SEHNR, CDR2 FQNEAQ (reference sequence). The V and J ends lost 1 base and 2 bases, in that order; junction bases with no gene match: 3. This CDR3 has 16 residues. This CDR3 reads CASSLEASGTYNEQFF. CDR3 DNA: TGTGCCAGCAGCTTAGAGGCTAGCGGGACCTACAATGAGCAGTTCTTC.

The chain uses TRBV27 and TRBJ2-7, with a possible D match to TRBD2 (5 bases). The V and J ends lost 3 bases and 2 bases respectively, with 8 bases between them. Per the germline V gene, CDR1 is MNHEY and CDR2 is SMNVEV (reference sequence). The CDR3 is 13 amino acids. CDR3 region: CASSFAGPYEQYF. The CDR3 DNA reads as TGTGCCAGCAGTTTTGCGGGCCCCTACGAGCAGTACTTC.

The V and J genes are TRBV11-2 and TRBJ1-5, with D unclear. V gave up 5 bases and J gave up 0 bases, with 8 bases separating them. The V gene's germline CDR1 is SGHAT and CDR2 FQNNGV. This CDR3 is 14 amino acids long. CDR3 region: CASSMFGSNQPQHF. Written as DNA, the CDR3 is TGTGCCAGCAGCATGTTCGGTAGCAATCAGCCCCAGCATTTT.

V and J are TRBV2 and TRBJ2-5, with TRBD2 matching over 8 bases. The CDR3 contains 13 residues. V lost 7 bases and J lost 5; bases outside the gene matches: 6. Germline CDR1 SNHLY, CDR2 FYNNEI. The CDR3 DNA follows: TGTGCCAGCATTGGGACTAGTCTTGAGACCCAGTACTTC. Translating it yields CASIGTSLETQYF.

J is TRBJ1-1 and V is TRBV6-5; D gene ambiguous. The CDR3 length is 16 residues. The ends were cut back, 0 bases at V and 0 bases at J, with 11 bases in the middle. Looked up from germline, CDR1 is MNHEY and CDR2 is SVGAGI. The CDR3 reads CASSYSPGRMNTEAFF. The CDR3 DNA reads TGTGCCAGCAGTTACTCACCTGGGCGTATGAACACTGAAGCTTTCTTT.

The chain is built from TRBV19 and TRBJ1-1, with TRBD1 as a possible D gene (5 bases). The CDR3 runs 15 residues. CDR1 is LNHDA, CDR2 SQIVND, per germline (reference sequence). The V gene lost 1 base and the J gene lost 3 bases, with 12 bases spanning the gap. The chain's CDR3 is CASSIVAGGDTEAFF. CDR3 DNA: TGTGCCAGTAGTATAGTCGCAGGAGGGGACACTGAAGCTTTCTTT.

V gene TRBV18 combines with J gene TRBJ2-7; tentatively, D is TRBD2 (5 bases). V lost 6 bases to trimming and J lost 5 bases, with 14 bases between them. Per the germline V gene, CDR1 is KGHSH and CDR2 is LQKENI. The CDR3 runs 13 residues. CDR3 nucleotide sequence: TGTGCCAGCTCCCTAGATTCGGGGAACGAGCAGTACTTC. Translated, it gives CASSLDSGNEQYF.

Only a few counts were recorded for this clone. V and J are TRBV2 and TRBJ2-7; 14 nucleotides match TRBD2. Germline CDR1 SNHLY, CDR2 FYNNEI. With V trimmed by 5 bases and J by 7 bases, 10 bases remained unmatched. CDR3 length equals 16 residues. CDR3 sequence (DNA): TGTGCCAGCAGTTCAACCCGGGGACTAGCGGGAGTTGAGCAGTACTTC. Amino acid sequence: CASSSTRGLAGVEQYF.

The chain couples TRBV11-2 to TRBJ2-1, with TRBD2 matching over 11 bases. The CDR3 contains 15 residues. Germline CDR1 SGHAT, CDR2 FQNNGV. Losses at the gene ends were 5 bases for V and 4 bases for J; bases not matched to a gene: 4. The chain's CDR3 is CASSGGTSGYNEQFF. CDR3 in DNA: TGTGCCAGCAGCGGTGGGACTAGCGGTTACAATGAGCAGTTCTTC. Looking up the rest from reference TRBV11-2 and TRBJ2-1 gives the full variable domain: EAGVAQSPRYKIIEKRQSVAFWCNPISGHATLYWYQQILGQGPKLLIQFQNNGVVDDSQLPKDRFSAERLKGVDSTLKIQPAKLEDSAVYLCASSGGTSGYNEQFFGPGTRLTVL.

The genes are TRBV4-1 and TRBJ2-7; D gene uncertain. The CDR3 is 13 amino acids. V was trimmed by 2 bases and J by 3 bases, leaving 8 bases between them. In germline, CDR1 is MGHRA, CDR2 YSYEKL. In nucleotides, the CDR3 is TGCGCCAGCAGCCAAACTGTACTCTACGAGCAGTACTTC. This translates into CASSQTVLYEQYF.

V and J are TRBV20-1 and TRBJ2-1; weak D call: TRBD1 (6 bases). Per germline, CDR1 DFQATT and CDR2 SNEGSKA (reference sequence). The CDR3 is 11 residues long. The CDR3 reads CGNQQGHEQFF. The CDR3 nucleotides are TGCGGAAACCAACAGGGTCATGAGCAGTTCTTC.

By proportion, this clone is medium-sized. This chain links TRBV6-1 with TRBJ2-7; 14 bases are a match to TRBD2. The CDR3 is 15 amino acids. After removal of 11 bases from V and 3 bases from J, the junction contained 9 bases not matched to a gene. Per germline, CDR1 MNHNS and CDR2 SASEGT. The CDR3 DNA follows: TGTGCCGCCCAGGCCGGGACTAGCGGGAGCTACGAGCAGTACTTC. It codes for CAAQAGTSGSYEQYF.

The rearrangement uses TRBV30 and TRBJ1-3; D is ambiguous. Germline CDR1 reads GTSNPN; CDR2 reads SVGIG (reference sequence). The V end was cut by 7 bases, the J end by 0 bases, with 13 bases between. The CDR3 extends over 14 amino acids. The CDR3, as DNA: TGTGCCTTGCAACTGTCCCGCTCTGGAAACACCATATATTTT. Its translation is CALQLSRSGNTIYF.

The V and J genes are TRBV4-3 and TRBJ1-6, with 7 bases fitting TRBD1. CDR1 and CDR2 from the germline V gene are LGHNA and YSLEER. Trimming at V came to 0 bases and at J to 8 bases, leaving 7 bases not matched to a gene. This CDR3 contains 16 residues. The CDR3, as DNA: TGCGCCAGCAGCCAAGATATCGGCAGGGGGGATTCACCCCTCCACTTT. Translating it yields CASSQDIGRGDSPLHF.

J is TRBJ1-2 and V is TRBV29-1, with D possibly being TRBD1 (6 bases). This CDR3 comprises 12 residues. In germline, CDR1 is SQVTM, CDR2 ANQGSEA. V was clipped by 4 bases and J by 6 bases, with 12 bases between them. The CDR3 DNA follows: TGCAGCGTTGCCAGGGGCAGCGATGGCTACACCTTC. Protein product: CSVARGSDGYTF.

This clone showed up just a few times. This sequence joins TRBV7-3 and TRBJ2-1; 9 bases agree with TRBD2. V was pared by 2 bases and J by 5 bases, with 4 bases of the junction left unmatched. Per germline, CDR1 SGHTA and CDR2 FQGTGA. The CDR3 loop spans 15 amino acids. CDR3 residues: CASSLVAGADNEQFF. CDR3 coding DNA: TGTGCCAGCAGCTTAGTAGCGGGAGCCGACAATGAGCAGTTCTTC.

CDR3 in amino acids: CASSLGSGGYMEYEQYF. The CDR3 coding sequence is TGTGCCAGCAGCTTAGGGTCCGGGGGGTATATGGAATACGAGCAGTACTTC. The chain has TRBV7-6 and TRBJ2-7; 7 nucleotides agree with TRBD2. The CDR3 totals 17 residues. Germline CDR1 and CDR2: SGHVS and FNYEAQ. Unmatched junction bases numbered 13, after V lost 1 base and J lost 4 bases.

The CDR3 spells CASSSSTSGNPYEQYF. In DNA, the CDR3 is TGTGCCAGCAGTTCCTCGACTAGCGGGAACCCCTACGAGCAGTACTTC. The V call is TRBV27, the J call TRBJ2-7; the match to TRBD2 covers 11 bases. Germline V gives CDR1 MNHEY, CDR2 SMNVEV (reference sequence). The CDR3 covers 16 residues. V was pared by 4 bases and J by 2 bases, with 7 bases of the junction left unmatched.

This chain uses TRBV9 with TRBJ1-4; 7 bases are shared with TRBD1. Germline-derived CDR1 and CDR2 are SGDLS and YYNGEE. Losses at the gene ends were 0 bases for V and 8 bases for J; bases not matched to a gene: 4. This CDR3 comprises 14 residues. CDR3 region: CASSVGAGGEKLFF. The CDR3 DNA reads TGTGCCAGCAGCGTAGGCGCAGGGGGAGAAAAACTGTTTTTT.

On this clone: This specimen includes other DNA sequences encoding the same CDR3. The chain joins TRBV7-6 to TRBJ2-1; TRBD2 matches 7 bases. After removal of 0 bases from V and 8 bases from J, the junction contained 1 base not matched to a gene. This CDR3 has 13 residues. Germline V gives CDR1 SGHVS, CDR2 FNYEAQ. CDR3 sequence: CASSLAGGDEQFF. In DNA, the CDR3 is TGTGCCAGCAGCTTAGCGGGAGGGGATGAGCAGTTCTTC. Using reference TRBV7-6 and TRBJ2-1 for the parts outside the CDR3, the full variable domain is GAGVSQSPRYKVTKRGQDVALRCDPISGHVSLYWYRQALGQGPEFLTYFNYEAQQDKSGLPNDRFSAERPEGSISTLTIQRTEQRDSAMYRCASSLAGGDEQFFGPGTRLTVL.

This clone was picked up one time. V is TRBV30 and J is TRBJ1-2, with D tentatively TRBD1 (5 bases). Germline loops: CDR1 GTSNPN, CDR2 SVGIG (reference sequence). This CDR3 has 16 amino acids. With 3 bases removed from V and 0 bases from J, the gap between germline ends came to 17 bases. The CDR3 spells CAWSPPGWGANYGYTF. CDR3 sequence (DNA): TGTGCCTGGAGCCCGCCTGGTTGGGGGGCTAACTATGGCTACACCTTC.